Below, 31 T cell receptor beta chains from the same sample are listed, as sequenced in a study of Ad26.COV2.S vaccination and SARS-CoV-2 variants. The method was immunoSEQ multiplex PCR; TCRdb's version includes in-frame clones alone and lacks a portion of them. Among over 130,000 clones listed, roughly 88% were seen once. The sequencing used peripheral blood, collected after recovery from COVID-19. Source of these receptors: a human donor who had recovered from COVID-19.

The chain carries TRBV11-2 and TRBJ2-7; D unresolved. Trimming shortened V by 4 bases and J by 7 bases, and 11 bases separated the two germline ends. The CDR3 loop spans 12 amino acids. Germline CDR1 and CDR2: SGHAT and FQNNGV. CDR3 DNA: TGTGCCAGCAGCTACGAAGGGTTGGAGCAGTACTTC. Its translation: CASSYEGLEQYF.

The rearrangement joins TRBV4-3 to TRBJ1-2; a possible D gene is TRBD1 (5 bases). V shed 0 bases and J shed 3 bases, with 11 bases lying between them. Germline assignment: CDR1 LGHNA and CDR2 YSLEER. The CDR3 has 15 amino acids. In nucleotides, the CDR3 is TGCGCCAGCAGCCAAGATCGGCAGGGTTACTATGGCTACACCTTC. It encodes CASSQDRQGYYGYTF.

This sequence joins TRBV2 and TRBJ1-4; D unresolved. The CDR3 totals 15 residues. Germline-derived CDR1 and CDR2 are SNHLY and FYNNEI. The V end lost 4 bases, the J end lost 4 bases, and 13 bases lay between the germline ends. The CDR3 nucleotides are TGTGCCAGCAGTGCTACGACGGTTGGTAATGAAAAACTGTTTTTT. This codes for CASSATTVGNEKLFF.

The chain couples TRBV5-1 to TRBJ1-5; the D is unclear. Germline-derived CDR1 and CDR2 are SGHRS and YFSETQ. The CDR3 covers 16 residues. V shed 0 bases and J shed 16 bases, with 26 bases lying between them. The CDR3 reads CASSLGFPADPAVDHF. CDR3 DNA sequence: TGCGCCAGCAGCTTGGGGTTTCCGGCAGACCCAGCCGTTGACCATTTT.

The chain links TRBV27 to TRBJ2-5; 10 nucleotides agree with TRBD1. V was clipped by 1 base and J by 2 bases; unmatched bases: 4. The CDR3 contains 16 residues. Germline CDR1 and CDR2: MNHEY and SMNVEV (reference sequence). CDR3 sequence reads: CASSLYGQGGQETQYF. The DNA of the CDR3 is TGTGCCAGCAGTTTATACGGACAGGGGGGTCAAGAGACCCAGTACTTC.

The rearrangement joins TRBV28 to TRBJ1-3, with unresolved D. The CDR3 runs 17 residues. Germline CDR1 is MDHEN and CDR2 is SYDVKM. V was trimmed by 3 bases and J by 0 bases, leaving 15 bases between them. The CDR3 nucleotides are TGTGCCAGCAGTTTTCGGTCAGTCGGGTCCTCTGGAAACACCATATATTTT. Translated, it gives CASSFRSVGSSGNTIYF.

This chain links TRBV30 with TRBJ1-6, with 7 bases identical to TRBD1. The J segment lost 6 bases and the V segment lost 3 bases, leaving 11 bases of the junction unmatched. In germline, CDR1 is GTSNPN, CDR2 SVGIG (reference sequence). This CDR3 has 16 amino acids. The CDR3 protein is CAWRLMTGRVNSPLHF. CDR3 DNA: TGTGCCTGGAGACTAATGACAGGGAGGGTTAATTCACCCCTCCACTTT. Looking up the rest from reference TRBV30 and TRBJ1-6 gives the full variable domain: SQTIHQWPATLVQPVGSPLSLECTVEGTSNPNLYWYRQAAGRGLQLLFYSVGIGQISSEVPQNLSASRPQDRQFILSSKKLLLSDSGFYLCAWRLMTGRVNSPLHFGNGTRLTVT.

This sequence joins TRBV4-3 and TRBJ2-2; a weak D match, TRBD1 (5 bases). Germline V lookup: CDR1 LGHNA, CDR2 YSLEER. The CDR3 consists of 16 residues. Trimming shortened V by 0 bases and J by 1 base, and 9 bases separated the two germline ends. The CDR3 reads CASSQDRAENTGELFF. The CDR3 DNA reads TGCGCCAGCAGCCAAGACAGGGCAGAGAACACCGGGGAGCTGTTTTTT.

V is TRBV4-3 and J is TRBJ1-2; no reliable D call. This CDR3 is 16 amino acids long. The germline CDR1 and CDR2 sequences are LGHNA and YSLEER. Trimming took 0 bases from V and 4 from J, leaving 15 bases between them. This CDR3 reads CASSQDRRLGGYGYTF. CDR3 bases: TGCGCCAGCAGCCAAGATCGGCGTTTGGGAGGCTATGGCTACACCTTC.

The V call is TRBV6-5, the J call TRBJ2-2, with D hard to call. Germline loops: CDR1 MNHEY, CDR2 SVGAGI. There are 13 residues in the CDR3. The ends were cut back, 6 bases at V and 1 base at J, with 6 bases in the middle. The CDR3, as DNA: TGTGCCAGCAGGCCCCAGAACACCGGGGAGCTGTTTTTT. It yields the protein CASRPQNTGELFF.

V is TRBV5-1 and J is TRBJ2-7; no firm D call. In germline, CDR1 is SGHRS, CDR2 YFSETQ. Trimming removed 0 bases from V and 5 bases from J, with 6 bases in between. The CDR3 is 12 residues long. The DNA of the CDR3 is TGCGCCAGCAGCTTGGAATCCGACGAGCAGTACTTC. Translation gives CASSLESDEQYF.

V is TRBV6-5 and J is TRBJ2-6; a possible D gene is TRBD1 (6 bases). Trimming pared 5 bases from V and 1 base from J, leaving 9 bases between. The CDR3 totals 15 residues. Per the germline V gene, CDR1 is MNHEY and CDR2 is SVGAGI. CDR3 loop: CASSLGQSGANVLTF. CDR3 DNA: TGTGCCAGCAGTCTAGGACAGTCTGGGGCCAACGTCCTGACTTTC.

The CDR3 coding sequence is TGCGCCAGCAGCCAAGAATCAGCGGGTCAGCCCCAGCATTTT. Its translation is CASSQESAGQPQHF. The chain couples TRBV4-3 to TRBJ1-5; D is ambiguous. V gave up 0 bases and J gave up 6 bases, with 9 bases separating them. Germline loops: CDR1 LGHNA, CDR2 YSLEER. This CDR3 has 14 residues.

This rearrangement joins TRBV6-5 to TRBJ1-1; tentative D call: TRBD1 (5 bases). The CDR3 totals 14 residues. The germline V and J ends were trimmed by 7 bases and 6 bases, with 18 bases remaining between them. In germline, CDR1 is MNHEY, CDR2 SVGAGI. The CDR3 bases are TGTGCCAGCATTCAGGGCATGAGCGGGGCTGAAGCTTTCTTT. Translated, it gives CASIQGMSGAEAFF.

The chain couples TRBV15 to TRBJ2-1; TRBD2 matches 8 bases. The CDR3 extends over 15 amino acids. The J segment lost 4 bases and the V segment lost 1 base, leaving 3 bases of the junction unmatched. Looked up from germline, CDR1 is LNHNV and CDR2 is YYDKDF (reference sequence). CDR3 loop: CATSRAGGGYNEQFF. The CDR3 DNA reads TGTGCCACCAGCAGAGCTGGCGGGGGGTACAATGAGCAGTTCTTC.

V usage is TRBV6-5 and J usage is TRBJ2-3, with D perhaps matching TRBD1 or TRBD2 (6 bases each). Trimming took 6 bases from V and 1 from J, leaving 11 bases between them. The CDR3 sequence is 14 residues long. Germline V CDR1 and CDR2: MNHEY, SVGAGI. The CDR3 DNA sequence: TGTGCCAGCAGATACGGGGGCCGCACAGATACGCAGTATTTT. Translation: CASRYGGRTDTQYF.

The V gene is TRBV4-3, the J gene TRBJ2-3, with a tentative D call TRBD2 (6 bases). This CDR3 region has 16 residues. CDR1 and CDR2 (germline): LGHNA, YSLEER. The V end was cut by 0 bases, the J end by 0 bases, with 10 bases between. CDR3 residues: CASSQDLGTSTDTQYF. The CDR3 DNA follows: TGCGCCAGCAGCCAAGATCTGGGGACTAGCACAGATACGCAGTATTTT.

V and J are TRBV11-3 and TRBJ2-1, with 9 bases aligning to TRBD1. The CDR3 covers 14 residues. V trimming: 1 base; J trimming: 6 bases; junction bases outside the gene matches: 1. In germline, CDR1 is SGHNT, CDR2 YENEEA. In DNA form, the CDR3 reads TGTGCCAGCAGCTTAGGGACAGGGGCCAATGAGCAGTTCTTC. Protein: CASSLGTGANEQFF.

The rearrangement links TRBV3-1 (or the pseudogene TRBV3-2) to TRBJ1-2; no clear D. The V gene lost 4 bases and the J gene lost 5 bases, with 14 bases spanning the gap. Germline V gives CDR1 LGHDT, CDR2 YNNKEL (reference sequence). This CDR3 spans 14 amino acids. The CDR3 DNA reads TGTGCCAGCAGCCCACCCGCAGTGTGGTATGGCTACACCTTC. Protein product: CASSPPAVWYGYTF.

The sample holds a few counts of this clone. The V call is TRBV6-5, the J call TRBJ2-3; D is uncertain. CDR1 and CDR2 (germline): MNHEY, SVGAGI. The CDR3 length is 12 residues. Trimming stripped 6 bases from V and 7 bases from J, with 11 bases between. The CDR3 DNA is TGTGCCAGCAGCGTGAGGACCAATACGCAGTATTTT. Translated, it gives CASSVRTNTQYF.

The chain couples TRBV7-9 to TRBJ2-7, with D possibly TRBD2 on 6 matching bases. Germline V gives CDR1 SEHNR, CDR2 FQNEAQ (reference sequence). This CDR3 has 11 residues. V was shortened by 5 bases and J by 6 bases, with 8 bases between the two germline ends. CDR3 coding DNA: TGTGCCAGCAGCGGAGGGCCCGAGCAGTACTTC. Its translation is CASSGGPEQYF.

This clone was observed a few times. CDR3 sequence reads: CASSYSPSVSNEQFF. The CDR3 DNA follows: TGTGCCAGCAGTTACTCGCCATCCGTATCCAATGAGCAGTTCTTC. The chain recombines TRBV6-6 with TRBJ2-1; D unresolved. In germline, CDR1 is MNHNY, CDR2 SVGAGI (reference sequence). There are 15 residues in the CDR3. Trimming took 0 bases from V and 6 from J, leaving 12 bases between them.

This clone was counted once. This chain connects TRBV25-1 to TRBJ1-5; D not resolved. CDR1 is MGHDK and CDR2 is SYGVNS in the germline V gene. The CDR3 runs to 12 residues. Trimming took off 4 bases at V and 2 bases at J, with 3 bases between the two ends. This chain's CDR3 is CASSVGNQPQHF. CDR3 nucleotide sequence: TGTGCCAGCAGTGTTGGCAATCAGCCCCAGCATTTT.

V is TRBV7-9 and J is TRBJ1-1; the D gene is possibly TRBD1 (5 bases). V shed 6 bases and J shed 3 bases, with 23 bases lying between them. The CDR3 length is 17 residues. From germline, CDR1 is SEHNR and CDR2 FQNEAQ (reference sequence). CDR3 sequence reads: CASSPGLGKGWYTEAFF. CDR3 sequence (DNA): TGTGCCAGCAGTCCGGGACTCGGAAAGGGGTGGTACACTGAAGCTTTCTTT.

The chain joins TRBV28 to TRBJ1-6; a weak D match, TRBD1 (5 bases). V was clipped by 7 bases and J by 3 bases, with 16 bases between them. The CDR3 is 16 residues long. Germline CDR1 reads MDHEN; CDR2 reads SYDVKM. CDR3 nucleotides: TGTGCCAGCATAACGAGGAGACAGTACTATAATTCACCCCTCCACTTT. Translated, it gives CASITRRQYYNSPLHF. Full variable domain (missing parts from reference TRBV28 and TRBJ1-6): DVKVTQSSRYLVKRTGEKVFLECVQDMDHENMFWYRQDPGLGLRLIYFSYDVKMKEKGDIPEGYSVSREKKERFSLILESASTNQTSMYLCASITRRQYYNSPLHFGNGTRLTVT.

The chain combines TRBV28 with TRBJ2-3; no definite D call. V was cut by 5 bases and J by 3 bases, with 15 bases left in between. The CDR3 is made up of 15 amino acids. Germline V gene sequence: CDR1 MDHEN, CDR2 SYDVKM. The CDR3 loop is CASSPSVKRTDTQYF. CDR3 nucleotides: TGTGCCAGCAGTCCCAGTGTCAAGAGAACAGATACGCAGTATTTT.

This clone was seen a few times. The CDR3 is CASSEKRGRGLGQPQHF. Written as DNA, the CDR3 is TGTGCCAGCAGTGAAAAGAGGGGCAGGGGGCTAGGGCAGCCCCAGCATTTT. The rearrangement joins TRBV6-1 to TRBJ1-5; 8 positions agree with TRBD1. In germline, CDR1 is MNHNS, CDR2 SASEGT. The V and J ends lost 2 bases and 7 bases, in that order; junction bases with no gene match: 13. CDR3 length: 17 residues.

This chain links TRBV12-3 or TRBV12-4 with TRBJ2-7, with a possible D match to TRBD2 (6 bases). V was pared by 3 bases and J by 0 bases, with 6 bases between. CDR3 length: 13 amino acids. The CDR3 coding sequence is TGTGCCAGCAGTTTCGGGAGCTCCTACGAGCAGTACTTC. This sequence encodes CASSFGSSYEQYF.

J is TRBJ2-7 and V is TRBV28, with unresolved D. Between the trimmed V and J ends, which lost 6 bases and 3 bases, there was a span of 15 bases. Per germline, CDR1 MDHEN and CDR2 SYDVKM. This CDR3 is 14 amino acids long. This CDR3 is CASSTAVPDYEQYF. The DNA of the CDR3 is TGTGCCAGCAGCACCGCGGTCCCGGACTACGAGCAGTACTTC.

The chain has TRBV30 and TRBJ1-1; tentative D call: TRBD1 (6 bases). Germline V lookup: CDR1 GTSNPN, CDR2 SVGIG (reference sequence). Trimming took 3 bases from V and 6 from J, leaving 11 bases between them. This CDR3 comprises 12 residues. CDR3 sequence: CAWRGGRSEAFF. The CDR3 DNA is TGTGCCTGGAGAGGGGGGAGGTCTGAAGCTTTCTTT.

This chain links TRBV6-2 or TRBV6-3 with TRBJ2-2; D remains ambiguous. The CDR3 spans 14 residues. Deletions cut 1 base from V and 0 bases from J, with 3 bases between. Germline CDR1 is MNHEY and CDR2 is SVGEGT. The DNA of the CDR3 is TGTGCCAGCAGTTACTTTGCGAACACCGGGGAGCTGTTTTTT. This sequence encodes CASSYFANTGELFF.